This T cell receptor beta chain was identified during a study of blood T cell repertoires in COVID-19. About the research overall: Acute and convalescent COVID-19 samples came from the United States, Italy and Spain.

Per the original methods: Quantification of nucleated cells was approximated via reference gene primer amplification. The data were produced by immunoSEQ multiplex PCR, yet TCRdb's version contains in-frame clones alone and is incomplete. D and trimming were read from the DNA, whereas the V and J calls and clone size are those reported in that table. The repertoire has some 340,000 clones, 75% to 90% of them found once; the top ten carry 3% to 4.5%. With regard to this clone: Different DNA sequences within this sample yield the same CDR3.

The V gene's germline CDR1 is MNHEY and CDR2 SVGAGI. Trimming took 2 bases from V and 1 from J, leaving 5 bases between them. CDR3 length: 13 residues. The clonotype comes from a woman aged 18-29 years with acute or convalescent COVID-19. The chain joins TRBV6-5 to TRBJ1-1; no clear D. Sequenced input: peripheral blood. CDR3 region: CASSYRGNTEAFF. The CDR3 DNA reads as TGTGCCAGCAGTTACCGGGGGAACACTGAAGCTTTCTTT.